One and the same sample provided the 3 T cell receptor beta chains below, sequenced in a study of prognosis after radiotherapy for stage I lung cancer. Genomic DNA yielded TCR beta CDR3, amplified by two-round multiplex PCR. Round-one PCR had primers specific to each TRBV and TRBJ gene. TCRdb reanalysed the multiplex PCR reads using MiXCR and keeps one entry per CDR3 protein. The table includes around 19,000 distinct CDR3 sequences, about 60% detected once. Source: PBMCs, taken before or after stereotactic body radiation therapy (not recorded which). The receptor set was obtained from a donor over 45 with non-small cell lung cancer.

In its sample, this clonotype is medium-sized. The chain is built from TRBV5-8 and TRBJ1-3, with unresolved D. The CDR3 is made up of 13 amino acids. Germline CDR1 reads SGHTS; CDR2 reads YDEGEE. The V gene lost 4 bases and the J gene lost 4 bases, with 9 bases spanning the gap. The CDR3: CASSPSRGNTIYF. The CDR3 DNA is TGTGCCAGCAGCCCGTCAAGGGGAAACACCATATATTTT. Complete variable domain (other parts from reference TRBV5-8 and TRBJ1-3): EAGVTQSPTHLIKTRGQQATLRCSPISGHTSVYWYQQALGLGLQFLLWYDEGEERNRGNFPPRFSGRQFPNYSSELNVNALELEDSALYLCASSPSRGNTIYFGEGSWLTVV.

The chain employs TRBV6-2 or TRBV6-3 and TRBJ2-2; TRBD1 might be the D (6 bases). The CDR3 is 14 residues long. Trimming removed 5 bases at V and 1 base at J, with 8 bases between. Germline loops: CDR1 MNHEY, CDR2 SVGEGT. The CDR3 bases are TGTGCCAGCAGTGCCAGGGGGAACACCGGGGAGCTGTTTTTT. Protein sequence: CASSARGNTGELFF.

The rearrangement joins TRBV20-1 to TRBJ2-3; TRBD2 agrees at 9 bases. In germline, CDR1 is DFQATT, CDR2 SNEGSKA (reference sequence). The CDR3 length is 16 residues. The trim removed 6 bases at V and 4 bases at J, leaving 14 bases unmatched. DNA of the CDR3: TGCAGTGCCTTCCCTAGGGGTAGCGGGAGACCAGATACGCAGTATTTT. It encodes CSAFPRGSGRPDTQYF.